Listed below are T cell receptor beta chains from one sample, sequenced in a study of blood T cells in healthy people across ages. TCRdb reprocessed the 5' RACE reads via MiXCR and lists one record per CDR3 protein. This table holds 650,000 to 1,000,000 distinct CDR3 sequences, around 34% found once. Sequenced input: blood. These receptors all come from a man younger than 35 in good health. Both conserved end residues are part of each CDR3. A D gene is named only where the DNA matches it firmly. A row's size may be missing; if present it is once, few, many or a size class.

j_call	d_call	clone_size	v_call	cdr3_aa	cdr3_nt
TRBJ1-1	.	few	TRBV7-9	CASSPARPGQPNTEAFF	TGTGCCAGCAGCCCAGCCCGGCCAGGGCAACCGAACACTGAAGCTTTCTTT
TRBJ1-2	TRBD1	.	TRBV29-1	CTEPGQGAKSNYGYTF	TGCACCGAACCGGGACAGGGGGCCAAATCTAACTATGGCTACACCTTC
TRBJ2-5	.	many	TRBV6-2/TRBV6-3	CASSYGRETQYF	TGTGCCAGCAGTTACGGACGAGAGACCCAGTACTTC
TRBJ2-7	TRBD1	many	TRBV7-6	CASSLTGGYEQYF	TGTGCCAGCAGTTTGACAGGGGGCTACGAGCAGTACTTC
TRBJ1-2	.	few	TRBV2	CASKTRDYGYTF	TGTGCCAGCAAGACAAGGGACTATGGCTACACCTTC
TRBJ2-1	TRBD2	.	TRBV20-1	CSARLAGLPNEQFF	TGCAGTGCTAGATTAGCGGGGCTCCCCAATGAGCAGTTCTTC
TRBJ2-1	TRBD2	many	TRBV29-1	CSVDSQRGNEQFF	TGCAGCGTTGATTCCCAGCGGGGGAATGAGCAGTTCTTC
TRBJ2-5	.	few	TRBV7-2	CASSPRDGKETQYF	TGTGCCAGCAGCCCCCGGGACGGGAAAGAGACCCAGTACTTC
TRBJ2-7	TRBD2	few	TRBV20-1	CSAGTSRHNEQYF	TGCAGTGCCGGGACTAGCCGACACAATGAGCAGTACTTC
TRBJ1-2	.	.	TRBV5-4	CASSFRTDYGYTF	TGTGCCAGCAGCTTCAGGACAGACTATGGCTACACCTTC
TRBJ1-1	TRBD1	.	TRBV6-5	CASSLRTGGRTEAFF	TGTGCCAGCAGTCTTAGGACAGGGGGCAGAACTGAAGCTTTCTTT
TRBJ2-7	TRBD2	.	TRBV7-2	CASSSRTSGSEQYF	TGTGCCAGCAGCTCCCGGACTAGCGGGAGCGAGCAGTACTTC
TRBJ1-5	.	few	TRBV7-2	CASSSRPSSPQHF	TGTGCCAGCAGCTCTAGACCGTCTTCGCCCCAGCATTTT
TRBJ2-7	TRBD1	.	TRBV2	CASPMGQGNYEQYF	TGTGCCAGCCCTATGGGACAGGGCAACTACGAGCAGTACTTC
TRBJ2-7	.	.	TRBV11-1	CASSLGWSHYNEQYF	TGTGCCAGCAGCTTAGGTTGGTCACACTACAATGAGCAGTACTTC